This TCR beta chain was captured by sequencing in a study of early T cells in non-severe SARS-CoV-2 infection. This clonotype was recorded at least ten times. What it binds is unknown. TCRdb used MiXCR to reprocess the 5' RACE reads, holding one entry per CDR3 protein. In the table there are nearly 90,000 distinct CDR3 sequences, about 15% of which are singletons. Findings of the study overall: Missing private and CD4 specificities, VDJdb matching favored anti-spike CD8 responses.

The CDR3 loop spans 13 amino acids. Germline V lookup: CDR1 ENHRY, CDR2 SYGVKD. Trimming shortened V by 6 bases and J by 0 bases, and 9 bases separated the two germline ends. Specimen: whole blood. The chain carries TRBV10-3 and TRBJ2-7; TRBD2 is a possible D gene (6 bases). This clonotype was obtained from an adult who was a healthcare worker with PCR-confirmed SARS-CoV-2 infection or an uninfected control (not recorded which). The CDR3: CAISPGGSYEQYF. The CDR3 DNA reads as TGTGCCATCAGCCCCGGGGGCTCCTACGAGCAGTACTTC.